The clone carrying this TCR beta chain was recorded at least ten times. CDR1 LGHNA and CDR2 YSLEER come from the germline V gene. The CDR3 has 15 residues. The J segment lost 4 bases and the V segment lost 0 bases, leaving 2 bases of the junction unmatched. Via MiXCR, TCRdb re-called the RT-PCR reads, giving one row per CDR3 protein. The sample contains almost 700,000 distinct CDR3 sequences, approximately 15% of which appear only once. The chain has TRBV4-3 and TRBJ1-3; TRBD1 matches 8 bases. The clonotype originates from a female donor in good health, serving as a healthy control. Material: memory CD4+ T cells from blood. CDR3 nucleotide sequence: TGCGCCAGCAGCCAAGATCAGGGGGCAGGAAACACCATATATTTT. This encodes CASSQDQGAGNTIYF.